A selection of T cell receptor beta chains follows, all from one sample in a study of CD8 T cells in Susac syndrome. In TCRdb, the immunoSEQ multiplex PCR reads were re-called with MiXCR into one record per CDR3 protein. The profile shows over 95,000 distinct CDR3 sequences, 92% of them singletons. The sequenced material came from CD4+ T cells from PBMCs. The receptors were sampled from a human donor in good health. Both conserved end residues are part of each CDR3. The order of the fields is V gene, clone size, D gene, J gene, CDR3 protein, CDR3 DNA. The D gene is left open where the match is weak. The size field is filled for only some rows; it gives once, few, many or a size class.

>TRBV5-1|-|-|TRBJ2-1
CASNLAGIRYNEQFF
TGCGCCAGCAACCTTGCAGGTATCAGATACAATGAGCAGTTCTTC
>TRBV6-6|-|-|TRBJ1-1
CASSETSQGTEAFF
TGTGCCAGCAGCGAAACCTCTCAGGGGACGGAAGCTTTCTTT
>TRBV6-2/TRBV6-3|-|TRBD2|TRBJ2-5
CASRDVGGTQETQYF
TGTGCCAGCCGGGACGTCGGGGGGACCCAAGAGACCCAGTACTTC
>TRBV4-3|-|-|TRBJ2-1
CASSHVRGTGSPYNEQFF
TGCGCCAGCAGCCATGTCCGCGGGACGGGATCACCCTACAATGAGCAGTTCTTC
>TRBV29-1|-|-|TRBJ1-2
CSVGPGGWNYGYTF
TGCAGCGTTGGTCCGGGAGGCTGGAACTATGGCTACACCTTC
>TRBV6-2/TRBV6-3|-|-|TRBJ2-7
CASSYAPGRSHEQYF
TGTGCCAGCAGTTACGCACCGGGCCGCTCACACGAGCAGTACTTC
>TRBV7-6|once|TRBD2|TRBJ2-2
CASALAGGHRELFF
TGTGCCAGCGCGCTAGCGGGAGGGCACCGGGAGCTGTTTTTT
>TRBV15|-|-|TRBJ1-5
CATSREQGHQPQHF
TGTGCCACCAGCAGAGAACAGGGCCATCAGCCCCAGCATTTT
>TRBV11-3|-|-|TRBJ2-2
CASSLYEGGSGELFF
TGTGCCAGCAGCTTATATGAGGGCGGGTCCGGGGAGCTGTTTTTT
>TRBV5-1|-|-|TRBJ2-5
CASSRTAQETQYF
TGCGCCAGCAGTCGGACAGCCCAAGAGACCCAGTACTTC
>TRBV7-2|-|TRBD1|TRBJ2-2
CASSLVDRGTGELFF
TGTGCCAGCAGCTTAGTTGACAGGGGAACCGGGGAGCTGTTTTTT
>TRBV6-5|-|TRBD2|TRBJ2-5
CASSSFPGGQTETQYF
TGTGCCAGCAGTTCCTTTCCGGGAGGGCAGACAGAGACCCAGTACTTC
>TRBV11-2|-|-|TRBJ2-1
CASSLPLGLGSYNEQFF
TGTGCCAGCAGCTTACCTTTAGGGCTTGGCTCCTACAATGAGCAGTTCTTC
>TRBV14|-|TRBD1|TRBJ1-2
CASSETGNYGYTF
TGTGCCAGCAGCGAGACAGGGAACTATGGCTACACCTTC
>TRBV18|once|TRBD1|TRBJ2-1
CATKQGPNNEQFF
TGTGCCACCAAACAGGGGCCGAACAATGAGCAGTTCTTC
>TRBV7-2|-|-|TRBJ2-3
CASSLDGGSYSTDTQYF
TGTGCCAGCAGCTTAGATGGCGGGTCCTATAGCACAGATACGCAGTATTTT
>TRBV28|-|-|TRBJ2-7
CASSSALVIRYEQYF
TGTGCCAGCAGCTCTGCACTAGTTATTCGCTACGAGCAGTACTTC
>TRBV5-1|-|-|TRBJ1-1
CASSLEIGLGTEAFF
TGCGCCAGCAGCTTGGAAATCGGATTGGGGACTGAAGCTTTCTTT
>TRBV7-2|once|-|TRBJ1-6
CASSGGQPTNSPLHF
TGTGCCAGCAGCGGAGGACAGCCAACTAATTCACCCCTCCACTTT
>TRBV10-3|-|-|TRBJ2-7
CAISEGSYEQYF
TGTGCCATCAGTGAGGGTAGCTACGAGCAGTACTTC
>TRBV20-1|-|TRBD1|TRBJ2-1
CSARRTGGPYNEQFF
TGCAGTGCTCGGAGGACAGGGGGACCCTACAATGAGCAGTTCTTC
>TRBV29-1|once|-|TRBJ2-7
CSVFQGVSTYEQYF
TGCAGCGTATTTCAGGGCGTCTCTACCTACGAGCAGTACTTC
>TRBV28|-|TRBD1|TRBJ2-3
CATEGTGPDTQYF
TGTGCCACTGAAGGGACAGGCCCAGATACGCAGTATTTT
>TRBV2|-|-|TRBJ1-2
CASSEIGSDYTF
TGTGCCAGCAGCGAAATTGGGTCAGACTACACCTTC
>TRBV20-1|once|-|TRBJ1-5
CSARQFNQPQHF
TGCAGTGCCAGACAGTTCAATCAGCCCCAGCATTTT
>TRBV29-1|-|-|TRBJ1-3
CSPAETGNTIYF
TGCAGCCCAGCGGAGACTGGAAACACCATATATTTT
>TRBV11-2|-|TRBD1|TRBJ2-5
CASSSDRGRRETQYF
TGTGCCAGCAGCTCTGACAGGGGGCGCAGGGAGACCCAGTACTTC
>TRBV20-1|-|-|TRBJ1-5
CSAREASLWDQPQHF
TGCAGTGCTAGAGAAGCCAGTCTGTGGGATCAGCCCCAGCATTTT
>TRBV19|-|-|TRBJ2-1
CASSQVPGNEQFF
TGTGCCAGTAGCCAGGTCCCCGGGAATGAGCAGTTCTTC
>TRBV19|-|TRBD1|TRBJ1-5
CASNGTGNFSNQPQHF
TGTGCCAGTAATGGGACAGGGAATTTTAGCAATCAGCCCCAGCATTTT
>TRBV7-2|once|TRBD1|TRBJ2-7
CASRRWTGTSEQYF
TGTGCCAGCAGACGATGGACAGGGACCAGCGAGCAGTACTTC
>TRBV7-2|-|-|TRBJ2-6
CASSPRRGSGANVLTF
TGTGCCAGCAGCCCCCGGCGTGGCTCTGGGGCCAACGTCCTGACTTTC
>TRBV19|-|-|TRBJ1-2
CASILTSTVNYGYTF
TGTGCCAGTATCCTTACGTCGACGGTAAACTATGGCTACACCTTC
>TRBV14|-|-|TRBJ2-1
CASSQDSVRRYNNEQFF
TGTGCCAGCAGCCAGGACAGCGTTCGCCGGTACAACAATGAGCAGTTCTTC
>TRBV7-9|-|-|TRBJ1-5
CASSFTPNQPQHF
TGTGCCAGCAGTTTCACCCCGAATCAGCCCCAGCATTTT
>TRBV23-1|-|-|TRBJ1-1
CASSQSHTNTEAFF
TGCGCCAGCAGTCAATCGCACACGAACACTGAAGCTTTCTTT
>TRBV6-2/TRBV6-3|-|-|TRBJ2-1
CASSTPGNEQFF
TGTGCCAGCAGCACCCCCGGCAATGAGCAGTTCTTC
>TRBV5-1|-|TRBD1|TRBJ2-5
CASSMGQGTPETQYF
TGCGCCAGCAGCATGGGACAGGGGACCCCGGAGACCCAGTACTTC
>TRBV3-1|-|-|TRBJ1-1
CASSPSATVNTEAFF
TGTGCCAGCAGCCCTAGTGCGACAGTGAACACTGAAGCTTTCTTT
>TRBV19|-|-|TRBJ2-7
CASSIPPGYEQYF
TGTGCCAGTAGTATCCCCCCCGGGTACGAGCAGTACTTC
>TRBV5-4|-|-|TRBJ1-5
CASSETGTNQPQHF
TGTGCCAGCAGCGAAACAGGGACTAATCAGCCCCAGCATTTT
>TRBV7-9|-|-|TRBJ2-7
CASRAPVGYEQYF
TGTGCCAGCAGGGCGCCAGTTGGCTACGAGCAGTACTTC
>TRBV4-3|once|TRBD1|TRBJ1-2
CASSQELWMTGTLLYGYTF
TGCGCCAGCAGCCAAGAATTATGGATGACAGGGACGTTACTCTATGGCTACACCTTC
>TRBV25-1|-|TRBD1|TRBJ1-1
CASIKGASAFF
TGTGCCAGCATAAAGGGGGCTTCGGCTTTCTTT
>TRBV2|-|-|TRBJ2-7
CASRGAGEAYEQYF
TGTGCCAGCAGAGGAGCAGGGGAAGCCTACGAGCAGTACTTC